Below, 18 T cell receptor beta chains from the same sample are listed, as sequenced in a study of cytomegalovirus exposure and HLA in healthy donors. The PCR made use of 60 Vbeta and 13 Jbeta primers. Only in-frame clones appear in the TCRdb table, and some are missing; sequencing was by immunoSEQ multiplex PCR. The repertoire holds just under 95,000 clones, with 81% as singletons. Sequencing was performed on PBMCs. Receptor source: a girl aged 2 to 10 in good health and CMV-seropositive.

The chain links TRBV5-1 to TRBJ1-2; TRBD1 is a possible D gene (6 bases). The CDR3 contains 14 residues. The germline V gene has CDR1 SGHRS and CDR2 YFSETQ. V lost 0 bases and J lost 4, with 10 bases in between. The CDR3 bases are TGCGCCAGCAGCTTGGAACAGGGCGGCTATGGCTACACCTTC. It encodes CASSLEQGGYGYTF.

This clone was counted between two and nine times. The CDR3 DNA follows: TGCGCCAGCAGCCAAGATCTAGGGGACAGTGGAGAAAAACTGTTTTTT. It translates to CASSQDLGDSGEKLFF. V gene TRBV4-3 combines with J gene TRBJ1-4, with TRBD1 matching 7 bases. Germline-derived CDR1 and CDR2 are LGHNA and YSLEER. V trimming: 0 bases; J trimming: 8 bases; junction bases outside the gene matches: 9. The length of the CDR3 is 16 residues.

The gene calls are TRBV7-6 and TRBJ2-7; 7 bases are shared with TRBD1. The ends lost 4 bases at V and 7 bases at J; junction bases unmatched: 10. This CDR3 comprises 14 residues. Germline CDR1 is SGHVS and CDR2 is FNYEAQ. CDR3 coding DNA: TGTGCCAGCAGCTCCGGGACAGCCACATGGGAGCAGTACTTC. The encoded protein is CASSSGTATWEQYF.

The V gene is TRBV13, the J gene TRBJ2-3; 7 positions match TRBD1. Germline V gives CDR1 PRHDT, CDR2 FYEKMQ (reference sequence). The CDR3 length is 13 residues. V lost 5 bases, J lost 3 bases, and 2 bases stayed unmatched. The CDR3 sequence is CASSQGVTDTQYF. The DNA of the CDR3 is TGTGCCAGCAGCCAGGGGGTGACAGATACGCAGTATTTT.

The chain employs TRBV7-9 and TRBJ2-7; 9 nucleotides match TRBD1. Germline trimming cut 5 bases from V and 5 bases from J; bases unmatched to any gene: 10. The CDR3 consists of 15 residues. Germline lookup yields CDR1 SEHNR and CDR2 FQNEAQ (reference sequence). DNA for the CDR3: TGTGCCAGCAGCCCCCCGGGACAGGGTTGGGACGAGCAGTACTTC. Translation: CASSPPGQGWDEQYF.

The genes are TRBV9 and TRBJ2-1, with unresolved D. The germline V gene encodes CDR1 SGDLS and CDR2 YYNGEE. Trimming shortened V by 3 bases and J by 8 bases, and 12 bases separated the two germline ends. The CDR3 spans 13 residues. As DNA, the CDR3 is TGTGCCAGCAGCGCGAAATATAAGCATGAGCAGTTCTTC. Translating it yields CASSAKYKHEQFF.

The CDR3 spells CSATGAAETQYF. As DNA, the CDR3 is TGCAGCGCGACAGGGGCCGCCGAGACCCAGTACTTC. The gene calls are TRBV29-1 and TRBJ2-5; 8 bases match TRBD1. The V gene's germline CDR1 is SQVTM and CDR2 ANQGSEA. There are 12 residues in the CDR3. J gave up 5 bases and V 7 bases, and 6 bases lay outside the gene matches.

V is TRBV5-1 and J is TRBJ2-7, with 9 positions matching TRBD1. V gave up 4 bases and J gave up 6 bases; unmatched junction bases: 8. Germline CDR1 reads SGHRS; CDR2 reads YFSETQ. The CDR3 sequence is 14 residues long. The CDR3 region is CASSPDRGYSEQYF. For the CDR3, the DNA is TGCGCCAGCAGCCCGGACAGGGGATACTCCGAGCAGTACTTC.

The chain couples TRBV5-1 to TRBJ2-6; perhaps TRBD1 as D (5 bases). CDR3 length equals 16 residues. CDR1 SGHRS and CDR2 YFSETQ come from the germline V gene. V was pared by 3 bases and J by 1 base, with 11 bases between. The CDR3 nucleotides are TGCGCCAGCAGCTCCGAGACAGTTTCTGGGGCCAACGTCCTGACTTTC. It codes for CASSSETVSGANVLTF.

The chain recombines TRBV19 with TRBJ1-1, with D unclear. V lost 7 bases and J lost 8, with 11 bases in between. The germline V gene has CDR1 LNHDA and CDR2 SQIVND (reference sequence). This CDR3 contains 11 residues. CDR3 nucleotide sequence: TGTGCCAGTAAAGACACTCGCGAAGCTTTCTTT. It yields the protein CASKDTREAFF.

The V call is TRBV7-9, the J call TRBJ1-1; TRBD1 might be the D (5 bases). Germline V gene sequence: CDR1 SEHNR, CDR2 FQNEAQ (reference sequence). Trimming shortened V by 1 base and J by 5 bases, and 11 bases separated the two germline ends. The CDR3 covers 14 residues. Here the CDR3 reads CASSLGRGFTEAFF. CDR3 coding DNA: TGTGCCAGCAGCTTAGGTAGGGGTTTTACTGAAGCTTTCTTT.

The CDR3 is CAVPLAENEQFF. As DNA, the CDR3 is TGTGCCGTACCCCTGGCGGAAAATGAGCAGTTCTTC. The chain has TRBV27 and TRBJ2-1; no firm D call. CDR3 length equals 12 residues. V lost 11 bases and J lost 7, with 15 bases in between. Germline values: CDR1 MNHEY, CDR2 SMNVEV (reference sequence).

The chain carries TRBV28 and TRBJ2-2, with TRBD2 identical over 10 bases. Germline CDR1 is MDHEN and CDR2 is SYDVKM. This CDR3 is built from 17 residues. With 5 bases clipped from V and 3 bases from J, the junction kept 9 bases outside the gene matches. The CDR3 DNA follows: TGTGCCAGCAGTGACGGACTAGCGGACAGCTACACCGGGGAGCTGTTTTTT. As protein: CASSDGLADSYTGELFF.

The J gene is TRBJ2-7, the V gene TRBV2; D is unresolved. CDR3 size: 14 residues. Trimming pared 2 bases from V and 0 bases from J, leaving 8 bases between. CDR1 is SNHLY and CDR2 is FYNNEI in the germline V gene. The DNA for the CDR3 is TGTGCCAGCAGTGAACAGTCAATCTCCTACGAGCAGTACTTC. This sequence encodes CASSEQSISYEQYF.

This chain joins TRBV2 and TRBJ2-1; TRBD2 agrees at 12 bases. CDR3 size: 15 residues. V was pared by 3 bases and J by 11 bases, with 8 bases of the junction left unmatched. Germline loops: CDR1 SNHLY, CDR2 FYNNEI. CDR3 DNA sequence: TGTGCCAGCAGTGAGGACGGACTAGCGGGACGGAAGCAGTTCTTC. Protein: CASSEDGLAGRKQFF.

The gene calls are TRBV9 and TRBJ2-3; 7 nucleotides match TRBD1. CDR1 is SGDLS and CDR2 is YYNGEE in the germline V gene. This CDR3 contains 16 residues. J lost 2 bases, V lost 7 bases, and 13 bases had no gene match. CDR3 DNA: TGTGCCAGCCGGACGCCGGGACAGATCAACACAGATACGCAGTATTTT. This encodes CASRTPGQINTDTQYF.

CDR3 DNA sequence: TGTGCCACCCAACAGGGCGATGGGGCCAACGTCCTGACTTTC. Protein: CATQQGDGANVLTF. This chain connects TRBV28 to TRBJ2-6; maybe TRBD1 (6 bases). This CDR3 has 14 amino acids. The V end lost 10 bases, the J end lost 3 bases, and 13 bases lay between the germline ends. The germline V gene encodes CDR1 MDHEN and CDR2 SYDVKM.

V and J are TRBV7-9 and TRBJ1-2; 10 nucleotides match TRBD1. This CDR3 comprises 16 residues. J gave up 0 bases and V 7 bases, and 8 bases lay outside the gene matches. CDR1 and CDR2 from the germline V gene are SEHNR and FQNEAQ (reference sequence). CDR3 sequence reads: CASTKGQGLANYGYTF. CDR3 bases: TGTGCCAGCACTAAGGGACAGGGGTTAGCTAACTATGGCTACACCTTC.